This section outlines one T cell receptor beta chain sequence together with its context. No antigen is known for it. The sample belongs to a study of cytomegalovirus exposure and HLA in healthy donors. The germline V gene has CDR1 SEHNR and CDR2 FQNEAQ (reference sequence). This CDR3 is built from 17 residues. Trimming took off 2 bases at V and 0 bases at J, with 14 bases between the two ends. The PCR had 60 Vbeta and 13 Jbeta primers. Here immunoSEQ multiplex PCR was the method, and the copy in TCRdb shows in-frame clones only, minus some. Seen here are some 180,000 clones, roughly 74% observed once, and the top ten hold about 3%. Study-level results: Analyzed later, most CMV-associated TCR beta chains appeared HLA-restricted. Beyond CMV serostatus, there was no information to go on about immune exposure. Sequence variants that were highly shared formed a cluster that was likely a sequencing artifact.

This receptor was identified in a female donor in good health and CMV-seronegative. The specimen sequenced was PBMCs. The gene calls are TRBV7-9 and TRBJ1-3; weak D call: TRBD1 (5 bases). As DNA, the CDR3 is TGTGCCAGCAGCTTATCATTCAGGGTAAACTCTGGAAACACCATATATTTT. Residues: CASSLSFRVNSGNTIYF. Based on the CDR3 plus reference TRBV7-9 and TRBJ1-3, the full variable domain is DTGVSQNPRHKITKRGQNVTFRCDPISEHNRLYWYRQTLGQGPEFLTYFQNEAQLEKSRLLSDRFSAERPKGSFSTLEIQRTEQGDSAMYLCASSLSFRVNSGNTIYFGEGSWLTVV.